Included here is one TCR beta chain sequence, with context. The entry originates in a study of control samples from healthy donors and cancer patients. The table came from immunoSEQ multiplex PCR; TCRdb's copy has only in-frame clones and leaves some out. The top ten hold 30% to 40% of the sample, which has 120,000 or so clones, roughly 90% seen once. The germline V and J ends were trimmed by 4 bases and 5 bases, with 15 bases remaining between them. The germline CDR1 and CDR2 sequences are SGHTA and FQGNSA. There are 15 residues in the CDR3. This sequence originates from a man aged 50 or older in good health. The sequenced sample consisted of blood. J is TRBJ2-1 and V is TRBV7-2; tentative D call: TRBD2 (6 bases). The CDR3 DNA reads as TGTGCCAGCAGCTCTAGACTAGTGTATGACAATGAGCAGTTCTTC. It yields the protein CASSSRLVYDNEQFF.